This T cell receptor beta chain came from a study of CD8+ T cells in alopecia areata. Starting from PBMCs, sorting isolated CD4+ and CD8+ T cells. Study outcomes and limitations: Scalp sequencing also captures normal skin's resident alphabeta T cells.

With respect to this clone: Its antigen is still unknown.

The sequencing template was cDNA reverse transcribed from extracted RNA. Sequencing used immunoSEQ multiplex PCR; TCRdb keeps in-frame clones, though not all of them. The profile shows over 150,000 clones, roughly three fifths of them singletons. CDR3 length: 13 residues. Trimming shortened V by 9 bases and J by 1 base, and 12 bases separated the two germline ends. Specimen: CD8+ T cells sorted from blood. The chain recombines TRBV23-1 with TRBJ1-1; D is undetermined. TRBV23-1 is noted as an ORF with a role that remains uncertain. This receptor was identified in a human donor in good health. DNA of the CDR3: TGCGCCAGGCGGGGAAGAAGGAACACTGAAGCTTTCTTT. Protein sequence: CARRGRRNTEAFF.